This TCR beta chain was recovered during a study of T-cell reconstitution after alpha-beta-depleted transplantation in children. Researchers prepared the TCRbeta library using unique molecular identifiers, the study reports. Using its own MiXCR run on the PCR reads, TCRdb lists one record per CDR3 protein. The sample carries over 300,000 distinct CDR3 sequences, around a tenth recorded once. The junction had 13 bases not matched to a gene; V was cut back by 4 bases and J by 4 bases. The CDR3 sequence is 20 residues long. This clonotype came up a few times. Sequences were derived from PBMCs from the stem cell graft donor, sampled from the stem cell graft. The source is a human donor who donated a stem cell graft to a child with acute lymphoblastic leukemia. This rearrangement joins TRBV12-3 or TRBV12-4 to TRBJ2-2; the match to TRBD2 covers 15 bases. The CDR3 loop reads CASSSGLAGGWRSGTGELFF. In nucleotides, the CDR3 is TGTGCCAGCAGTTCGGGACTAGCGGGAGGATGGAGAAGTGGCACCGGGGAGCTGTTTTTT.